This entry describes one T cell receptor beta chain. What it recognizes is unknown. The sample belongs to a study of cytomegalovirus exposure and HLA in healthy donors. Study-wide findings and caveats: Follow-up analysis later connected one missense variant in DCLRE1C with trimming of TCR beta V- and J-genes.

The germline V gene has CDR1 LNHDA and CDR2 SQIVND (reference sequence). The ends were cut back, 7 bases at V and 8 bases at J, with 14 bases in the middle. This CDR3 region has 12 residues. This PCR relied on a set of 60 Vbeta primers and 13 Jbeta primers. Assay used: immunoSEQ multiplex PCR; TCRdb lists only in-frame clones, some missing. The sample consists of over 90,000 clones, around four fifths of them appearing once. This rearrangement joins TRBV19 to TRBJ1-2; the D is unclear. This clonotype was obtained from a middle-aged man in good health and CMV-seronegative. Sequencing used PBMCs. The CDR3 sequence is CASISLERGYTF. In nucleotides, the CDR3 is TGTGCCAGTATTTCGTTGGAGAGGGGCTACACCTTC.